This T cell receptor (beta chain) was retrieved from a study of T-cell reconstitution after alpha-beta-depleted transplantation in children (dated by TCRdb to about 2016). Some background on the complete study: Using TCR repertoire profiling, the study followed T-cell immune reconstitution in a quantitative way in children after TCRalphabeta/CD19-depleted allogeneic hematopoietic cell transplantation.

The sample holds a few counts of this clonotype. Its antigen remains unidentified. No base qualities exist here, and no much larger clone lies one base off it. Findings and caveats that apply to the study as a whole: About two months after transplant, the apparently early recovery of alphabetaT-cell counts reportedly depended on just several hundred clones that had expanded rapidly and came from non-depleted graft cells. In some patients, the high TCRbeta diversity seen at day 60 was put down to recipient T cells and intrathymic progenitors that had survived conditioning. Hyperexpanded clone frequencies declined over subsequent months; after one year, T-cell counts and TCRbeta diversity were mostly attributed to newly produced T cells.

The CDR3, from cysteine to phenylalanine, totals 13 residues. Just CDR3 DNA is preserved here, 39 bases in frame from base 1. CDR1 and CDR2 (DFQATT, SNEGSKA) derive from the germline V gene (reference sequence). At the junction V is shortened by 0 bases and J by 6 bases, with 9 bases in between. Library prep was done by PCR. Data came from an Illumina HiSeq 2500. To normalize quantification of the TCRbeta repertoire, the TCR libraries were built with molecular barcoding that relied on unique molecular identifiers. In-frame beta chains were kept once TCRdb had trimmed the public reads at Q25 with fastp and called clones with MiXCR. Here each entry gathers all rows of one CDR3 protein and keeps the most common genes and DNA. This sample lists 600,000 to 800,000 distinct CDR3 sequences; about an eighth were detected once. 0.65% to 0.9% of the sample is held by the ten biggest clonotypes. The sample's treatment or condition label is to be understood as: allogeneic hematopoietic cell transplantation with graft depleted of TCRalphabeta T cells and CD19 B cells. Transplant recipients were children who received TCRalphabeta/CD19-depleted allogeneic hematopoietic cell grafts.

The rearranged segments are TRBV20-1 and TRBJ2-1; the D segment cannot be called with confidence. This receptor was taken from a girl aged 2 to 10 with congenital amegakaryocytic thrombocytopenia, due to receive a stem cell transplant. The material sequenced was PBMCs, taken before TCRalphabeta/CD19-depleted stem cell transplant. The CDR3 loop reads CSARDRAFNEQFF. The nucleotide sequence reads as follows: TGCAGTGCTAGAGATAGGGCTTTCAATGAGCAGTTCTTC.